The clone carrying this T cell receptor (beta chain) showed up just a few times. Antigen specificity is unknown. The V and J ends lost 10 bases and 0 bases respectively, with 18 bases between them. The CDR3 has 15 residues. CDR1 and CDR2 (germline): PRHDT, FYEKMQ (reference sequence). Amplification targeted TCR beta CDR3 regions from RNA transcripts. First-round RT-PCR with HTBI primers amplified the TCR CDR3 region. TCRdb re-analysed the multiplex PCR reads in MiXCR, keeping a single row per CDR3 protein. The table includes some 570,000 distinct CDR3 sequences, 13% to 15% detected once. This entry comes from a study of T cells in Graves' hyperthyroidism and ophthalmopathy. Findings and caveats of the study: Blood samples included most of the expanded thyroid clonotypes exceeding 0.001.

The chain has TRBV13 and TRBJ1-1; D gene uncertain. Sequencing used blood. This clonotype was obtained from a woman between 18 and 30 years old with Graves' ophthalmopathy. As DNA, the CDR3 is TGTGCCATCTCGTCCCTGGACGGGCTGAACACTGAAGCTTTCTTT. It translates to CAISSLDGLNTEAFF. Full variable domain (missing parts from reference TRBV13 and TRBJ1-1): AAGVIQSPRHLIKEKRETATLKCYPIPRHDTVYWYQQGPGQDPQFLISFYEKMQSDKGSIPDRFSAQQFSDYHSELNMSSLELGDSALYFCAISSLDGLNTEAFFGQGTRLTVV.